This TCR beta chain stems from a study of tumor-infiltrating lymphocytes in primary liver carcinoma. Study in general: Stage T1-T3 N0M0 tumors measured 4.2 to 10 cm at most.

RNA was extracted from whole blood without cell sorting, alongside germline DNA. The CDR3 spans 15 residues. V dropped 4 bases and J dropped 4 bases, with 17 bases sitting between them. Germline V gives CDR1 SGHRS, CDR2 YFSETQ. Starting material of roughly 550 ng total RNA yielded TCR beta cDNA via a constant-region primer. Generation of the TCR beta libraries relied on three nested multiplex PCR rounds using slightly modified ARM-PCR. The opening two PCR rounds, approximately 10 cycles each, paired TRBV1-TRBV30 forward primers with a C-beta reverse primer. Using its own MiXCR run on the multiplex PCR reads, TCRdb lists one record per CDR3 protein. The data show some 200,000 distinct CDR3 sequences, almost 65% seen once.

V usage is TRBV5-1 and J usage is TRBJ1-2; possibly TRBD1 for D (5 bases). The sequenced sample consisted of peripheral blood. The TCR sequence derives from an older woman with primary liver carcinoma and hepatitis B virus infection. The DNA of the CDR3 is TGCGCCAGCAGCCCCACCAGGGAGGCTGGCTATGGCTACACCTTC. Its protein is CASSPTREAGYGYTF.